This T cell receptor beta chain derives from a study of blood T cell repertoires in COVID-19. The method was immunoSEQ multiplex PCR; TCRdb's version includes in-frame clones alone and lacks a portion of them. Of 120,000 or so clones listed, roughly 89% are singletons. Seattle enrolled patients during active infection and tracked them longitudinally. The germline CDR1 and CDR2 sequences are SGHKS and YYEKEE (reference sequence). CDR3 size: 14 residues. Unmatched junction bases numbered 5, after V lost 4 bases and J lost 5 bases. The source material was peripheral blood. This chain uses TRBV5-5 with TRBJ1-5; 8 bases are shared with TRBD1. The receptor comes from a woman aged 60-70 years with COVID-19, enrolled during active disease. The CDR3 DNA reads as TGTGCCAGCAGCATCGGACAGGGCTATCAGCCCCAGCATTTT. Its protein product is CASSIGQGYQPQHF. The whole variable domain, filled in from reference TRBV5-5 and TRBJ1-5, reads DAGVTQSPTHLIKTRGQQVTLRCSPISGHKSVSWYQQVLGQGPQFIFQYYEKEERGRGNFPDRFSARQFPNYSSELNVNALLLGDSALYLCASSIGQGYQPQHFGDGTRLSIL.